This T cell receptor (beta chain) derives from a study of cytomegalovirus exposure and HLA in healthy donors (dated 2017 in TCRdb). Describing the broader study: According to an earlier analysis of 550 to 750 of the donors, 150 million to 200 million T cells yielded roughly 100 million unique TCR beta sequences and less than 300 Gb of sequence data. Typing coverage varied by locus: 629-630 donors for A, B, C, DRB1 and DQB1; about 520 for DQA1; about 570 for DPA1; under 490 for DPB1. Donor age, sex, ethnicity and CMV serostatus were collected together with the repertoire data. In a later genetic analysis, genome-wide SNP genotypes for 398 of the 666 donors were used, and that subset was treated as a discovery cohort. Across 398 genotyped donors of the cohort, an average of roughly 250,000 unique TCR beta nucleotide sequences per donor were sequenced, and roughly 17% of those sequences were non-productive. Both class I and class II loci were covered by HLA typing, at four-digit resolution. Four or five DR-DQ haplotypes were handled as single units for association and clustering because linkage in the cohort was strong. A later analysis re-examined previously published TCR beta repertoires from about 670 donors and added high-resolution HLA genotyping to investigate patterns of TCR occurrence. Approximately 300 gigabases of sequencing data and around 80 million unique TCR sequences made up an early release that covered several hundred HLA-typed donors. All discovery cohort repertoires had been generated using a single sequencing platform. The study combined high-throughput TCR immunosequencing, statistical association of individual TCRs with disease status, and machine learning to predict cytomegalovirus infection status. Rather than drawing on any new phenotypic data, the later analysis identified candidate immune exposures from TCR beta sequences and the way those sequences occurred across donors. An earlier analysis of approximately 640 of the donors applied high-throughput TCR beta sequencing to assess whether each TCR beta V gene segment acted as functional or pseudogenic. Along with the roughly 670-subject first cohort, a separate validation cohort of over a hundred different subjects was used. The study used immunosequencing to profile the T cell repertoires of approximately 630 subjects and linked those repertoires to cytomegalovirus serostatus. The aim of the study was to test whether cataloging public T cell receptors could identify signatures of past pathogen exposure. Among the roughly 390 genotyped donors, 75% to 90% belonged to the genetic ancestry cluster associated with self-reported Caucasian donors. The paper's findings and limits, for the study overall: In a later analysis, the rate of TCR association differed among HLA loci, with DRB1 alleles having the most associated TCRs and HLA-C alleles having the fewest. Broadly in line with IMGT annotations, most TCR beta V segments showed up in productive rearrangements about 87% or about 30% of the time in an earlier analysis of some 590 of the donors. A later analysis found that most CMV-associated TCR beta chains appeared HLA-restricted, with HLA associations seemingly driven largely by CMV exposure. The study gave a list of 150 to 200 TCR beta chains associated with cytomegalovirus. A further reported finding was that TCR beta sequences accurately predicted the HLA-A and HLA-B alleles for most subjects in the first cohort. In a later genetic analysis, a missense DCLRE1C variant was associated with V-gene and J-gene trimming of TCR beta chains, and the association was replicated in an independent cohort. The 87-base-pair reads could not distinguish some IMGT-functional V segments, including TRBV6-2 and TRBV6-3, so those segments were excluded. Specific HLA alleles were associated with 16,951 TCR beta sequences at a false discovery rate of 0.05 in a later analysis. A cluster of highly shared sequence variants was judged likely to be a technical artifact of the sequencing pipeline. In both the original and validation cohorts, the classifier was reported to diagnose cytomegalovirus status with high specificity and sensitivity. Correlated functional status among segregating V segments might be attributable to linkage disequilibrium, but an unknown experimental factor could not be ruled out. According to a later analysis, parvovirus B19, influenza, CMV and Epstein-Barr virus appeared linked to several top co-occurrence clusters. When HLA alleles, especially DR and DQ, strongly co-occurred, attributing TCR associations to individual alleles was difficult. Because HLA typing was unavailable for some donors at each locus, only the typed subset was used in association tests. The authors suggested that the approach could potentially be extended to other disease states and immunological phenotypes. While some public TCRs were present in many individuals, most TCR sequences turned up only very rarely across donors. The earlier analysis of some 540 of the donors excluded some 15 rarely observed V segments, including chromosome 9 orphons, because counts were too low. In vitro tests confirmed that a few of the cytomegalovirus-associated TCR beta chains recognize cytomegalovirus antigens. Presence/absence analyses assumed roughly uniform sequencing depth across donors, an assumption that may not hold. A later analysis found that HLA-associated TCR beta chains were more clonally expanded and had lower generation probabilities than equally common non-associated chains. According to a later genetic analysis, donors in an Asian-associated ancestry cluster had fewer N-insertions in productive TCRs than the approximately 650-donor mean. CMV serostatus was the only immune exposure information available for the cohort. The cohort was sequenced for TCR beta chains only, and without alpha or paired-chain data the features that could be detected were limited.

Receptors were amplified or captured by the immunoSEQ multiplex PCR assay. For the multiplex PCR, a mixture combining 60 forward primers for TCR Vbeta segments and 13 reverse primers for TCR Jbeta segments was used. A multiplex PCR assay on genomic DNA amplified the CDR3 region of rearranged TCR beta genes. Amplified TCR beta libraries were sequenced as 87-base-pair reads on the Illumina HiSeq System. The source study handled its data this way. In a later analysis, around 80 million unique TCR beta chains were counted across the roughly 700 repertoires, and approximately 11 million of these chains were shared by at least two donors. To remove PCR and sequencing errors, raw reads were error-corrected and collapsed into unique sequences using a nearest-neighbor algorithm that merged closely related sequences. CDR3 sequences were aligned to IMGT reference sequences to assign V, D and J gene segments. Each retained sequence needed at least a six-nucleotide match to both a V gene segment and a J gene segment. Rearrangements were called productive when the CDR3 lacked stop codons and stayed in frame with V and J; all others were non-productive. CDR3 was defined according to IMGT convention as the region running from the second conserved V-encoded cysteine to the conserved J-encoded phenylalanine. The earlier analysis of about 570 of the donors excluded any sequence lacking an unambiguous match to a single V gene segment. An earlier analysis of a few hundred of the donors called V segments functional above 56.7% productive rearrangements and segregating when the between-donor standard deviation exceeded 5%. A statistical classification framework was built for diagnosing cytomegalovirus status from the catalog of TCR beta chain sequences. In a later analysis, V and J genes were assigned by comparing TCR nucleotide sequences against IMGT/GENE-DB human TR gene sequences. In a later analysis, CDR3 sequences and most-parsimonious VDJ recombination scenarios were assigned using the TCRdist pipeline. In a later analysis, each TCR beta chain was defined by its CDR3 amino acid sequence together with its V-gene family, and reads without a unique V-gene family were excluded. As a way to deal with suspected cross-contamination and a sequencing artifact, a later analysis dropped under 600 nucleotide sequences that were highly shared and had low generation probability. In a later analysis, a clonal expansion index was calculated for each public chain from normalized within-repertoire ranks of inferred template counts. Generation probabilities in a later analysis came from a VDJ recombination model fitted to out-of-frame rearrangements, and those results were checked against IGoR. A later analysis scored TCR-TCR, TCR-HLA and TCR-CMV co-occurrence with hypergeometric tests, applying a repertoire-size bias correction to TCR pairs. False discovery rates were estimated in a later analysis by permuting HLA or CMV assignments 20 times. In a later analysis, co-occurring TCRs were grouped using DBSCAN, and TCRdist sequence similarity was added for clustering within HLA-allele-positive subsets. For co-occurrence clustering, repertoires with fewer than 30,000 or more than 120,000 public chains were excluded, along with 5 or 6 repertoires with anomalous nucleotide sharing. Imported from immuneACCESS, the table was reduced by TCRdb to in-frame sequences with V and J called. These copies leave out some clones; in studies compared against another copy, an unresolved V gene accounts for under half, and the cause of the remainder is not known. For V, J and clone size, that table is used; D and trimming come from the DNA. The table for this sample lists 100,000 or so clones; around 76% of them were counted only once. The top ten clonotypes cover around 8.8% of the sample.

The cohort comprised hundreds of healthy bone marrow donors. At the time of sampling, all cohort members were nominally healthy, though unrecorded immune exposures were likely present. The donor was CMV seropositive and belonged to the group of around 300 seropositive cohort members. Each donor provided a peripheral blood sample, and peripheral blood mononuclear cells were used for TCR beta sequencing. The Qiagen DNeasy Blood Extraction Kit was used to extract genomic DNA from the blood cell samples. A remark on this clone: Its target antigen remains unknown. It has no much larger one-base neighbor in the sample; base qualities were not kept.

The germline V gene encodes CDR1 GTSNPN and CDR2 SVGIG (reference sequence). The junction shows trimming of 2 bases on V and 4 bases on J, plus 6 bases between the germline ends. The CDR3 has 12 amino acids, counting the end cysteine and phenylalanine. CDR3 DNA only is kept here, 36 bases in frame from base 1. The sequence came from a man aged 40-49 years in good health and CMV-seropositive. Sequenced input: PBMCs. The chain links TRBV30 with TRBJ2-1; D gene: possibly TRBD1, on 5 matching bases. The CDR3 region has the sequence CAWSRQYNEQFF. The DNA sequence follows: TGTGCCTGGAGTAGACAGTACAATGAGCAGTTCTTC.